This T cell receptor beta chain was captured in a study of cytomegalovirus exposure and HLA in healthy donors. Overall study results and limits: Most of the CMV-associated TCR beta chains (in a later analysis) appeared to be HLA-restricted. Of the V segments, some could not be distinguished, including TRBV6-2 and TRBV6-3, and were excluded. A later analysis showed that HLA-associated TCR beta chains had undergone more clonal expansion than equally common others.

Notes on this clone: Its antigen is not identified.

Each donor was healthy, and each was a bone marrow donor. Primers included in the PCR were 60 Vbeta and 13 Jbeta primers. Assay used: immunoSEQ multiplex PCR; TCRdb lists only in-frame clones, some missing. The sample has 120,000 to 150,000 clones; 55% to 85% are singletons. The CDR3 is 12 amino acids. Trimming removed 8 bases from V and 4 bases from J; junction bases left unmatched: 4. Looked up from germline, CDR1 is MNHEY and CDR2 is SVGAGI. J is TRBJ1-1 and V is TRBV6-5; TRBD1 matches at 7 bases. Sequenced: PBMCs. The receptor's source is a middle-aged man in good health and CMV-seronegative. CDR3 sequence (DNA): TGTGCCAGCTATAGGGGGCTCACTGAAGCTTTCTTT. Protein product: CASYRGLTEAFF.